Below, 21 T cell receptor beta chains from the same sample are listed, as sequenced in a study of monozygotic twins with inflammatory bowel disease. No DNA is given; TCRdb re-called the 5' RACE reads and lists each CDR3 protein once. This sample contains 200,000 to 250,000 distinct CDR3 sequences. The sequenced sample consisted of blood. These receptors came from a human donor with ulcerative colitis or Crohn's disease, or a healthy co-twin of an affected twin (not recorded which).

This rearrangement joins TRBV7-9 to TRBJ2-7; TCRdb calls TRBD1, which cannot be checked without DNA. CDR1 and CDR2 (germline): SEHNR, FQNEAQ (reference sequence). This CDR3 is 12 amino acids long. This CDR3 reads CASSRGQGEQYF. The variable domain in full, completed from reference TRBV7-9 and TRBJ2-7, reads DTGVSQNPRHKITKRGQNVTFRCDPISEHNRLYWYRQTLGQGPEFLTYFQNEAQLEKSRLLSDRFSAERPKGSFSTLEIQRTEQGDSAMYLCASSRGQGEQYFGPGTRLTVT.

This chain joins TRBV7-8 and TRBJ2-2; TCRdb reports TRBD1, a call that lacks DNA to check it against. CDR1 is SGHVS and CDR2 is FQNEAQ in the germline V gene. The CDR3 contains 17 residues. The CDR3 reads CASSLRGGGSYTGELFF.

This chain joins TRBV11-2 and TRBJ1-2; absent DNA, TCRdb's TRBD1 call cannot be checked. The CDR3 spans 13 residues. The germline CDR1 and CDR2 sequences are SGHAT and FQNNGV. The CDR3 reads CASSLVGAYGYTF. The full variable domain, in which reference TRBV11-2 and TRBJ1-2 provide the parts outside the CDR3, is EAGVAQSPRYKIIEKRQSVAFWCNPISGHATLYWYQQILGQGPKLLIQFQNNGVVDDSQLPKDRFSAERLKGVDSTLKIQPAKLEDSAVYLCASSLVGAYGYTFGSGTRLTVV.

The chain has TRBV19 and TRBJ1-1; TCRdb's D gene call, TRBD1, goes unchecked for lack of DNA. Per the germline V gene, CDR1 is LNHDA and CDR2 is SQIVND (reference sequence). CDR3 length equals 14 residues. CDR3 in amino acids: CASSIYQGPTEAFF.

The chain uses TRBV5-5 and TRBJ1-1. Germline V gives CDR1 SGHKS, CDR2 YYEKEE (reference sequence). The CDR3 spans 13 residues. The CDR3 spells CASSTSSNTEAFF.

The chain has TRBV12-3 or TRBV12-4 and TRBJ2-1; TCRdb gives TRBD1 as the D gene, but with no DNA this cannot be confirmed. CDR3 length equals 15 residues. The CDR3 sequence is CASRAGTGPSNEQFF.

The chain joins TRBV25-1 to TRBJ1-3. The CDR3 covers 18 residues. Germline CDR1 MGHDK, CDR2 SYGVNS. The CDR3 here is CASSELAAGPDSGNTIYF. Full variable domain (outside the CDR3, taken from reference TRBV25-1 and TRBJ1-3): EADIYQTPRYLVIGTGKKITLECSQTMGHDKMYWYQQDPGMELHLIHYSYGVNSTEKGDLSSESTVSRIRTEHFPLTLESARPSHTSQYLCASSELAAGPDSGNTIYFGEGSWLTVV.

This rearrangement joins TRBV5-1 to TRBJ2-3; the D gene TCRdb calls, TRBD1, cannot be checked with no DNA. This CDR3 has 14 residues. Germline CDR1 reads SGHRS; CDR2 reads YFSETQ. The CDR3 sequence: CASRQGLSTDTQYF.

The CDR3 protein is CASSYLTGTSGGNEQFF. J is TRBJ2-1 and V is TRBV6-5; TCRdb reports TRBD2, a call that lacks DNA to check it against. Germline CDR1 reads MNHEY; CDR2 reads SVGAGI. There are 17 residues in the CDR3.

CDR3 amino acids: CASSPSWRGGLNTIYF. J is TRBJ1-3 and V is TRBV19. The germline CDR1 and CDR2 sequences are LNHDA and SQIVND (reference sequence). The CDR3 covers 16 residues.

The CDR3 sequence: CASSLVRARDTF. The chain combines TRBV5-6 with TRBJ1-2; TCRdb lists TRBD1, though no DNA is available to test this call. The CDR3 runs 12 residues. Germline CDR1 SGHDT, CDR2 YYEEEE.

V gene TRBV28 combines with J gene TRBJ1-1; the TRBD1 assignment by TCRdb is unverifiable without DNA. This CDR3 contains 15 residues. Germline CDR1 reads MDHEN; CDR2 reads SYDVKM. The CDR3 is CASSPRFRRDTEAFF.

The CDR3 region is CASSLAGSNYGYTF. This sequence joins TRBV12-3 or TRBV12-4 and TRBJ1-2. The CDR3 covers 14 residues.

The chain couples TRBV7-9 to TRBJ1-1. Germline assignment: CDR1 SEHNR and CDR2 FQNEAQ (reference sequence). The CDR3 length is 16 residues. This CDR3 is CASSSLRPGRGTEAFF.

The chain uses TRBV9 and TRBJ1-1. The CDR3 has 13 amino acids. The germline V gene has CDR1 SGDLS and CDR2 YYNGEE. Here the CDR3 reads CASSVMGNTEAFF.

The chain has TRBV5-1 and TRBJ1-1; the D gene TCRdb calls, TRBD1, cannot be checked with no DNA. The CDR3 length is 12 residues. Germline lookup yields CDR1 SGHRS and CDR2 YFSETQ. The CDR3 spells CASSGGGTEAFF.

The CDR3 sequence is CSARPGRTVNTEAFF. This chain joins TRBV20-1 and TRBJ1-1; TCRdb reports TRBD1, a call that lacks DNA to check it against. CDR1 is DFQATT and CDR2 is SNEGSKA in the germline V gene (reference sequence). The CDR3 loop spans 15 amino acids.

The J gene is TRBJ2-7, the V gene TRBV10-1; TCRdb lists TRBD1, though no DNA is available to test this call. Germline V gives CDR1 WNHNN, CDR2 SYGVQD (reference sequence). The CDR3 is made up of 13 amino acids. The CDR3 loop is CASSESGGYEQYF.

The chain's CDR3 is CASRRRSNQPQHF. The chain couples TRBV6-5 to TRBJ1-5. CDR1 is MNHEY and CDR2 is SVGAGI in the germline V gene. The CDR3 is made up of 13 amino acids.

The V and J genes are TRBV29-1 and TRBJ1-1; no DNA is available, so the TRBD1 call from TCRdb remains unchecked. Germline CDR1 reads SQVTM; CDR2 reads ANQGSEA. The CDR3 spans 13 residues. The CDR3 sequence: CSVRGGEGTEAFF. The full variable domain, in which reference TRBV29-1 and TRBJ1-1 provide the parts outside the CDR3, is SAVISQKPSRDICQRGTSLTIQCQVDSQVTMMFWYRQQPGQSLTLIATANQGSEATYESGFVIDKFPISRPNLTFSTLTVSNMSPEDSSIYLCSVRGGEGTEAFFGQGTRLTVV.

The chain is built from TRBV12-3 or TRBV12-4 and TRBJ2-2; the D call of TRBD1 rests on TCRdb alone, since no DNA is present to check it. The length of the CDR3 is 16 residues. The CDR3: CASITRGTENTGELFF.